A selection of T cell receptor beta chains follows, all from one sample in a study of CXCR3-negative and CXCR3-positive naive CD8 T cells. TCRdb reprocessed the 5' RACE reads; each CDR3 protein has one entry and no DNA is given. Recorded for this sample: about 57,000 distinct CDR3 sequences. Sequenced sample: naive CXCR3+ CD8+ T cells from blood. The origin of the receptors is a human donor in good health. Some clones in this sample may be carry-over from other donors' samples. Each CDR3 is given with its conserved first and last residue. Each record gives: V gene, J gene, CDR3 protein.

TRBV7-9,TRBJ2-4,CASSLADRVKNIQYF
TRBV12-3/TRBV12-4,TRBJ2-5,CASSPGQGIETQYF
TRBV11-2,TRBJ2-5,CASSLAQLQQETQYF
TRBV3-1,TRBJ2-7,CASSWTSGPMEQYF
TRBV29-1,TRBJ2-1,CSERTGAYNEQFF
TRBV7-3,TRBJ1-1,CASSLDTGGRTEAFF
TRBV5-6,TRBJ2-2,CASSFRQSGELFF
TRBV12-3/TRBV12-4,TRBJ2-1,CASSISTDGNEQFF
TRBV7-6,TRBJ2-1,CASSSHIAGGLGDEQFF
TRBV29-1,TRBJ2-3,CSVEGGRWDTQYF
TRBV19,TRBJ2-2,CASSIYSAGTGELFF
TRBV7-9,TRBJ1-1,CASSLLNTLTEAFF
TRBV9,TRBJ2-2,CASSVSGTQTGELFF
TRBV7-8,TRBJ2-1,CASSNSEYEQFF
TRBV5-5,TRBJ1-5,CASSLAGIDQPQHF
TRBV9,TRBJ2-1,CASSPQPSAGGPRNEQFF
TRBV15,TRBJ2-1,CATRQGGYNEQFF
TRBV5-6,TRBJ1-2,CASSFGPGEGYGYTF
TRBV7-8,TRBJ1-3,CASSPRSGNTIYF
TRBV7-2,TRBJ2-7,CASSSGQNYEQYF
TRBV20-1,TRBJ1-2,CSAVGEDGNYGYTF
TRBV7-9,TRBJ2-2,CASSLFLAGNTGELFF
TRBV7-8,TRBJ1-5,CASSYKQGGDNQPQHF
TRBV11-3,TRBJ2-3,CASSPAPGGRQYF
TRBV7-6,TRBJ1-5,CASSLATAQPQHF
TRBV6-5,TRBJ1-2,CASTSPTGRERDGYTF
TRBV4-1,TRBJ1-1,CASSQDLRTGASNTEAFF
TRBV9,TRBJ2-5,CASSGGTLQETQYF
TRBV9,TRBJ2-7,CASSVEGLSYEQYF
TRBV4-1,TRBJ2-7,CASSQSRGSEQYF
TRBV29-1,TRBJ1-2,CSVGGGGAIYGYTF
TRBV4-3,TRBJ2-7,CASSQDSPGYYEQYF
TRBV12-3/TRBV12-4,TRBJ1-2,CAAFGSYGYTF
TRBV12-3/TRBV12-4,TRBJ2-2,CASTPYTGELFF
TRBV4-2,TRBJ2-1,CASSLIGGGARYNEQFF
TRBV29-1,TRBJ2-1,CSVEDGTRRINNEQFF
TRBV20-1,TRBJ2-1,CSARDIHGGWDEQFF
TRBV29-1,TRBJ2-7,CSVEEIGSYEQYF
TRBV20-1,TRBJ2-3,CSARPSGGGDTQYF
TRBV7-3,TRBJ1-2,CASSPLGGSTGDYGYTF
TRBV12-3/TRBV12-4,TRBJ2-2,CASSPVGTTKPLRAGELFF
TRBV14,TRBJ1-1,CASSQYGTEAFF
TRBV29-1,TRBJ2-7,CSVELVGEAYEQYF
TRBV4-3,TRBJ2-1,CASSQDQRASSYNEQFF
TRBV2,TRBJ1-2,CASASADRLNYGYTF
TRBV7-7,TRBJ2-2,CASSLVVSGELFF
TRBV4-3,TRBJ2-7,CASSQGRDPTYEQYF